This record covers a single TCR beta chain. Its antigen is not identified. Relapse was seen in all patients after autologous stem cell transplantation, and brentuximab vedotin exposure was variable. Here immunoSEQ multiplex PCR was the method, and the copy in TCRdb shows in-frame clones only, minus some. The sample comprises over 10,000 clones, about 91% of which are singletons, and under 12% rests with the top ten. The data stem from a study of PD-1 blockade in classical Hodgkin lymphoma. General observations from the study: Patients newly diagnosed and complete responders had comparable baseline diversity.

The sequences come from peripheral blood mononuclear cells (PBMCs), collected at baseline. The TCR sequence derives from a human donor with classical Hodgkin lymphoma.

CDR3 coding DNA: TGTGCCAGCACCCCGCGGGGGGCCAGACCCTACGAGCAGTACTTC. This sequence encodes CASTPRGARPYEQYF. The rearrangement uses TRBV27 and TRBJ2-7, with 8 bases fitting TRBD2. This CDR3 contains 15 residues. Germline V gene data show CDR1 as MNHEY and CDR2 as SMNVEV (reference sequence). J gave up 2 bases and V 7 bases, and 10 bases lay outside the gene matches.